This T cell receptor (beta chain) originates from a study of cytomegalovirus exposure and HLA in healthy donors. The PCR ran on 60 Vbeta and 13 Jbeta primers. Assay used: immunoSEQ multiplex PCR; TCRdb lists only in-frame clones, some missing. The sample includes 75,000 to 100,000 clones, just over 70% of them seen just once. The CDR3 length is 17 residues. This TCR came from a man aged 55 to 69 in good health and CMV-seronegative. The gene calls are TRBV21-1 and TRBJ2-1; the table's TRBD2 call for D was not verified on the DNA. TRBV21-1 is recorded as a pseudogene. Sequencing was carried out using PBMCs. CDR3 nucleotides: TGTGCCAGCAGCAAAGTTGGAGGGGAGGCCTCCTACAATGAGCAGTTCTTC. Translating it yields CASSKVGGEASYNEQFF.